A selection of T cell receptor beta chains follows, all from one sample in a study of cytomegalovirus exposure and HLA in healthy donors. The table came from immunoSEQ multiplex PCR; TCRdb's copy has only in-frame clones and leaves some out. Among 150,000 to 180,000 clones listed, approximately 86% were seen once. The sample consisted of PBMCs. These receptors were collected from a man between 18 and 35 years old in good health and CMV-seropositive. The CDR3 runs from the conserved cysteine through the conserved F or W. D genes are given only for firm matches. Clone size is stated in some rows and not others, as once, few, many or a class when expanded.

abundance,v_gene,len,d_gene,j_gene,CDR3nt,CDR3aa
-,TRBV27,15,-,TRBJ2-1,TGTGCCAGCAGTTTTCGCGGGACCTTCTACAATGAGCAGTTCTTC,CASSFRGTFYNEQFF
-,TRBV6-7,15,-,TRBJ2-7,TGTGCCAGCAGTACCGGGAGCTCCCGGGCCTACGAGCAGTACTTC,CASSTGSSRAYEQYF
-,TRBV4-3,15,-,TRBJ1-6,TGCGCCAGCAGCCAAGAGAAGAGGGTCGGATCACCCCTCCACTTT,CASSQEKRVGSPLHF
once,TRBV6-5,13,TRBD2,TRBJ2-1,TGTGCCAGCAGTTTCATTACTAGCGACGAGCAGTTCTTC,CASSFITSDEQFF
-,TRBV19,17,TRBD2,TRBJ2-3,TGTGCCAGTAGTGGACCGGGACTAGCGGGGCGGGGAGATACGCAGTATTTT,CASSGPGLAGRGDTQYF
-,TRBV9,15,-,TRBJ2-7,TGTGCCAGCAGCGTTACAGGGAAGGGCCCCTACGAGCAGTACTTC,CASSVTGKGPYEQYF
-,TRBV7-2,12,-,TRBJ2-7,TGTGCCAGCAGTCCGGGGGCCTACGAGCAGTACTTC,CASSPGAYEQYF
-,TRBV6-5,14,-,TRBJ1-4,TGTGCCAGCAGTTACTTCCAGGGAGGTGAAAAACTGTTTTTT,CASSYFQGGEKLFF
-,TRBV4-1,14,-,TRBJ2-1,TGCGCCAGCAGCCAAGAACTATTTAACAATGAGCAGTTCTTC,CASSQELFNNEQFF
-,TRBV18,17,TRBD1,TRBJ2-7,TGTGCCAGCTCACCCAAAGGCGGACAGGGAAATGCCTACGAGCAGTACTTC,CASSPKGGQGNAYEQYF
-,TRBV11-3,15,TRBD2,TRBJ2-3,TGTGCCAGCAGCCCCGAACTAGCGACCACAGATACGCAGTATTTT,CASSPELATTDTQYF
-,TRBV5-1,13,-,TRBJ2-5,TGCGCCAGCAGCCACAGCTGGGAAGAGACCCAGTACTTC,CASSHSWEETQYF
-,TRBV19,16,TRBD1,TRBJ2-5,TGTGCCAGTAGTCCGCGGACAGGGGAGGTAGGAGAGACCCAGTACTTC,CASSPRTGEVGETQYF
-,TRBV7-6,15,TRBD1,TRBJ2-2,TGTGCCAGCAGCTTACAGACAGGGGGAACCGGGGAGCTGTTTTTT,CASSLQTGGTGELFF
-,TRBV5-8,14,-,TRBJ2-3,TGTGCCAGCAGCTACTCAGAGGGCACAGATACGCAGTATTTT,CASSYSEGTDTQYF
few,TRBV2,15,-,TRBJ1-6,TGTGCCAGCAGTTGGAACAGCAACTATAATTCACCCCTCCACTTT,CASSWNSNYNSPLHF
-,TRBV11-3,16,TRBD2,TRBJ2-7,TGTGCCAGCAGCTCCCGGACTAGCGGGAGGGCCTACGAGCAGTACTTC,CASSSRTSGRAYEQYF
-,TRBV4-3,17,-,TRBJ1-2,TGCGCCAGCAGCCAAGGCGGGGGTTTGGGCCTTACCTATGGCTACACCTTC,CASSQGGGLGLTYGYTF
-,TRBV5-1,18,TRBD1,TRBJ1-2,TGCGCCAGCAGCTTATCACTGACAGGGGGCCGGGACTACTATGGCTACACCTTC,CASSLSLTGGRDYYGYTF
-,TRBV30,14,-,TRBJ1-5,TGTGCCTGGAGTAGGGGTAACAGCAATCAGCCCCAGCATTTT,CAWSRGNSNQPQHF
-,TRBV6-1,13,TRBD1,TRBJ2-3,TGTGCCGAGGGGACAGGGGGCACAGATACGCAGTATTTT,CAEGTGGTDTQYF
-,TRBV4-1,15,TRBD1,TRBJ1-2,TGCGCCAGCAGCCAGCCCGAGGGACAGGCGGGTGGCTACACCTTC,CASSQPEGQAGGYTF
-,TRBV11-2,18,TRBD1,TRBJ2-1,TGTGCCAGCAGCCCCCCCGGGACAGGTTCCCTCGGCTACAATGAGCAGTTCTTC,CASSPPGTGSLGYNEQFF
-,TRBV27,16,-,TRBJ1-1,TGTGCCAGCAGTTTATACGGACACCGCTTGAACACTGAAGCTTTCTTT,CASSLYGHRLNTEAFF
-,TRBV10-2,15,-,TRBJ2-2,TGCGCCAGCAGTGAGTCCTCTAGAGGCGCCGGGGAGCTGTTTTTT,CASSESSRGAGELFF
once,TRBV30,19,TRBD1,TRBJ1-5,TGTGCCTGGAGTCCGAGACAGGGAAGGGGAGTTTTGGGCAATCAGCCCCAGCATTTT,CAWSPRQGRGVLGNQPQHF
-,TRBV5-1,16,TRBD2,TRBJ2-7,TGCGCCAGCAGGGTCAGCGGGGGGCCCGCAGCCTACGAGCAGTACTTC,CASRVSGGPAAYEQYF
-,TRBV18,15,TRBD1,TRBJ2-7,TGTGCCAGCTCGCAAAGTAAGGGGGCCTCCTACGAGCAGTACTTC,CASSQSKGASYEQYF
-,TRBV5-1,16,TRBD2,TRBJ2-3,TGCGCCAGCAGCCCCGGACTAGCGGGGGTCACAGATACGCAGTATTTT,CASSPGLAGVTDTQYF
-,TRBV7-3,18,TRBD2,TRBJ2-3,TGTGCCAGCAGCTTAAAGGCTAGCGGAGTAGGTGGGACAGATACGCAGTATTTT,CASSLKASGVGGTDTQYF
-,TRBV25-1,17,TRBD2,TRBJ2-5,TGTGCCAGCAGTGAAGGTCGGGCTAGCGGGAGTCGGGAGACCCAGTACTTC,CASSEGRASGSRETQYF
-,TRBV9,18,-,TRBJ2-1,TGTGCCAGCAGCGCAGCGTCACAGGCCTTAAGATGGGGCAATGAGCAGTTCTTC,CASSAASQALRWGNEQFF
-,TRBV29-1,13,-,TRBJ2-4,TGCAGCGGTACTACCGGGACATCAGACATTCAGTACTTC,CSGTTGTSDIQYF
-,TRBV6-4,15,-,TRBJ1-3,TGTGCCAGCAGTGACTCTGAGGGTTCTGGAAACACCATATATTTT,CASSDSEGSGNTIYF
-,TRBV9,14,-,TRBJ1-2,TGTGCCAGCAGCGAGGGCGGGCCGGGTGGTGGCTACACCTTC,CASSEGGPGGGYTF
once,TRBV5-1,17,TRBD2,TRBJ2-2,TGCGCCAGCAGCCACGCCCGGGGGGGCAGGGACACCGGGGAGCTGTTTTTT,CASSHARGGRDTGELFF
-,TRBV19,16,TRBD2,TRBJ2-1,TGTGCCAGTAGTAGCCTAGCGGGTGCCCTATACAATGAGCAGTTCTTC,CASSSLAGALYNEQFF
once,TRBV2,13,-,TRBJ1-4,TGTGCCAGCAGTGAACAGGGATTAGGGAAACTGTTTTTT,CASSEQGLGKLFF
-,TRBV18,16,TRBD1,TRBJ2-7,TGTGCCAGCTCACTTTCCGACAGGGCTAGGGCCTACGAGCAGTACTTC,CASSLSDRARAYEQYF
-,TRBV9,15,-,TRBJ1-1,TGTGCCAGCAGCGTAGGCGGGAACAAGAACACTGAAGCTTTCTTT,CASSVGGNKNTEAFF
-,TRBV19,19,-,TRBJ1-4,TGTGCCAGTACTCCGGAGGGTGCAAACACCTTCTATACTAATGAAAAACTGTTTTTT,CASTPEGANTFYTNEKLFF
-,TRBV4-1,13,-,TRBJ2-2,TGCGCCAGCAGCCAGCAGTCCACCGGGGAGCTGTTTTTT,CASSQQSTGELFF
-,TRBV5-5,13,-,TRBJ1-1,TGTGCCAGCAGCCCCGAGGGGAACACTGAAGCTTTCTTT,CASSPEGNTEAFF
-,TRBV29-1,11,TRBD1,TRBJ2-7,TGCAGCTACCAGGGGGCAAGGGAGCAGTACTTC,CSYQGAREQYF
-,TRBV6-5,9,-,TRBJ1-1,TGTGCCAGCAGTGCGGCACCTCGCTTT,CASSAAPRF
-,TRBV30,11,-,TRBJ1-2,TGTGCCTGGAGTGTGCGCTATGGCTACACCTTC,CAWSVRYGYTF
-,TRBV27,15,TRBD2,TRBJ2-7,TGTGCCAGCACTCCTCGGACTAGCCCCTTCTACGAGCAGTACTTC,CASTPRTSPFYEQYF
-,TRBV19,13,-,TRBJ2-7,TGTGCCAGTAGTATAGACACTTCCTACGAGCAGTACTTC,CASSIDTSYEQYF
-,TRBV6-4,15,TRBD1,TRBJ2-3,TGTGCCAGCAGCGCCCGAGACAGGGTAACAGATACGCAGTATTTT,CASSARDRVTDTQYF
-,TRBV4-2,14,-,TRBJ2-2,TGTGCCAGCAGCCTGACTGCGAACACCGGGGAGCTGTTTTTT,CASSLTANTGELFF
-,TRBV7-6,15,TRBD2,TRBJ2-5,TGTGCCAGCAGCTTGAGCGGGGACTTGCAAGAGACCCAGTACTTC,CASSLSGDLQETQYF
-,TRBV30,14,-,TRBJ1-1,TGTGCCTGGGGAGCGGGACATATGAACACTGAAGCTTTCTTT,CAWGAGHMNTEAFF
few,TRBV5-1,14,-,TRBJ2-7,TGCGCCAGCAGCTTGGCCGGAGGATTGGTCGAGCAGTACTTC,CASSLAGGLVEQYF
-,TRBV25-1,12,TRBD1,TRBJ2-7,TGTGCCAGCCGAGGGGGCCGGTACGAGCAGTACTTC,CASRGGRYEQYF
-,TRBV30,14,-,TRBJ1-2,TGTGCCTGGAAGGTTCCCGGGTGGGACTATGGCTACACCTTC,CAWKVPGWDYGYTF
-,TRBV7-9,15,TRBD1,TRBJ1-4,TGTGCCAGCAGCTTAGCCGGGACAGGGCGAGAAAAACTGTTTTTT,CASSLAGTGREKLFF
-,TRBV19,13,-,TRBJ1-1,TGTGCCAGCCGCTGGAGAGCGAACACTGAAGCTTTCTTT,CASRWRANTEAFF
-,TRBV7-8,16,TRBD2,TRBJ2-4,TGTGCCAGCAGCTTAGGTTTGCGGGGGGGCGAAAACATTCAGTACTTC,CASSLGLRGGENIQYF
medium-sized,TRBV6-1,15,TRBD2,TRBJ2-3,TGTGCCAGCCACCCACTAGCGGGCACCACAGATACGCAGTATTTT,CASHPLAGTTDTQYF